Listed below are T cell receptor beta chains from one sample, sequenced in a study of T cell responses to AZD1222 COVID-19 vaccine. Profiling relied on immunoSEQ multiplex PCR, and the TCRdb table lists in-frame clones only, not all of them. Altogether fewer than 50,000 clones are present, around 80% being singletons, with the ten largest covering roughly 6.6%. This specimen consisted of peripheral blood, obtained on day 0 of AZD1222 vaccination. The receptors come from an adult in good health. Both conserved end residues are part of each CDR3. D genes are given only for firm matches. Clone size, where shown, is once, few, many, or a class for clones that have expanded.

size	D	V	J	DNA	CDR3
.	TRBD1	TRBV6-2/TRBV6-3	TRBJ1-5	TGTGCCAGCAGTTACCGACAGGGGAAATCCAATCAGCCCCAGCATTTT	CASSYRQGKSNQPQHF
.	.	TRBV11-2	TRBJ2-4	TGTGTCAGCAGCTCTAGACTAGCCAAAAACATTCAGTACTTC	CVSSSRLAKNIQYF
.	.	TRBV24-1	TRBJ1-4	TGTGCCACCAGTGATTTGCAATTTACAAGTACTAATGAAAAACTGTTTTTT	CATSDLQFTSTNEKLFF
.	TRBD2	TRBV7-3	TRBJ2-1	TGTGCCAGCACCCTCCAGCGGGGGAACAATGAGCAGTTCTTC	CASTLQRGNNEQFF
few	TRBD1	TRBV5-4	TRBJ1-4	TGTGCCAGCAGCTTGTCGACAGGGGTGGGGGAAAAACTGTTTTTT	CASSLSTGVGEKLFF
.	.	TRBV4-1	TRBJ1-6	TGCGCCAGCAGCCCCGGACCGCCTCGCTCCTATAATTCACCCCTCCACTTT	CASSPGPPRSYNSPLHF
.	.	TRBV12-5	TRBJ1-1	TGTGCTAGTGGTTTGAATTCAGGAATCGGGACTGAAGCTTTCTTT	CASGLNSGIGTEAFF
once	.	TRBV10-3	TRBJ2-5	TGTGCCATCAGCAGTGGCAGGAAAGAGACCCAGTACTTC	CAISSGRKETQYF
.	.	TRBV28	TRBJ1-2	TGTGCCAGCAGTTTAGGCAGGGACTATGGCTACACCTTC	CASSLGRDYGYTF
medium-sized	.	TRBV7-9	TRBJ1-6	TGTGCCAGCAGGGGGGCAGGATCTTCACCCCTCCACTTT	CASRGAGSSPLHF
.	.	TRBV7-9	TRBJ2-5	TGTGCCAGCAGCTTATCCCAAGAGGCCCAGTACTTC	CASSLSQEAQYF
.	.	TRBV5-4	TRBJ2-1	TGTGCCAGCAGCCTTGGGGGAGAAGCCTACAATGAGCAGTTCTTC	CASSLGGEAYNEQFF
.	TRBD1	TRBV4-1	TRBJ1-1	TGCGCCAGCAGCCAAGATGAGGGGGCTTACACTGAAGCTTTCTTT	CASSQDEGAYTEAFF
.	.	TRBV28	TRBJ1-4	TGTGCCAGCAGTCGGAGGGGGACGGGGAATGAAAAACTGTTTTTT	CASSRRGTGNEKLFF
few	.	TRBV3-1/TRBV3-2	TRBJ1-5	TGTGCCAGCAGCCAAGATGGGGCAGGGAGCCATCAGCCCCAGCATTTT	CASSQDGAGSHQPQHF
.	.	TRBV2	TRBJ2-1	TGTGCCAGCGGGGGTCAGCAGAATGAGCAGTTCTTC	CASGGQQNEQFF
.	.	TRBV5-6	TRBJ2-3	TGTGCGGCAGCGGGCGGGGTAACTAGCACAGATACGCAGTATTTT	CAAAGGVTSTDTQYF
.	TRBD1	TRBV5-8	TRBJ1-4	TGTGCCAGCAGCTTCGGGACAGGGTTAACTAATGAAAAACTGTTTTTT	CASSFGTGLTNEKLFF
.	.	TRBV2	TRBJ2-5	TGTGCCAGCAGTGAAACTAGCAGCTTCCAAGAGACCCAGTACTTC	CASSETSSFQETQYF
.	.	TRBV27	TRBJ2-1	TGTGCCAGCACCCTACTAGGGAGCTCCTACAATGAGCAGTTCTTC	CASTLLGSSYNEQFF
.	TRBD1	TRBV6-1	TRBJ1-2	TGTGCCAGCACCAAAGGGACAGGCCCCCTTCATGGCTACACCTTC	CASTKGTGPLHGYTF
.	TRBD1	TRBV3-1/TRBV3-2	TRBJ1-6	TGTGCCAGCAGCCCTGTGGCAGGGGGCTCCTATAATTCACCCCTCCACTTT	CASSPVAGGSYNSPLHF
.	.	TRBV7-9	TRBJ2-7	TGTGCCAGCGGAAGGTCATCCACCTACGAGCAGTACTTC	CASGRSSTYEQYF
.	TRBD2	TRBV6-2/TRBV6-3	TRBJ2-3	TGTGCCAGCAGTCGCAGCGGGAACACAGATACGCAGTATTTT	CASSRSGNTDTQYF
.	TRBD1	TRBV19	TRBJ2-2	TGTGCCAGTAAATCCGGGACAGGGTACACCGGGGAGCTGTTTTTT	CASKSGTGYTGELFF
once	.	TRBV29-1	TRBJ2-1	TGCAGCGTCTGGACTGCGGTGGGATATGAGCAGTTCTTC	CSVWTAVGYEQFF
.	.	TRBV19	TRBJ2-1	TGTGCCAGTAAACGAGACTCCTACAATGAGCAGTTCTTC	CASKRDSYNEQFF
.	.	TRBV29-1	TRBJ2-1	TGCAGCGTGGCTAGAACCTACAATGAGCAGTTCTTC	CSVARTYNEQFF
.	.	TRBV6-1	TRBJ2-3	TGTGCCAGCAGTGAAGCGGCGGGGCCGACAGATACGCAGTATTTT	CASSEAAGPTDTQYF
.	.	TRBV2	TRBJ1-3	TGTGCCAGCACCAGGATCTCTGGAAACACCATATATTTT	CASTRISGNTIYF
.	.	TRBV5-5	TRBJ1-5	TGTGCCAGCAGCTTGGGAGGGAGTGGCAATCAGCCCCAGCATTTT	CASSLGGSGNQPQHF
.	.	TRBV5-1	TRBJ2-1	TGCGCCAGCAGCATGGCCCCTGGATACGACAATGAGCAGTTCTTC	CASSMAPGYDNEQFF
.	TRBD2	TRBV19	TRBJ2-7	TGTGCCAGTAGCGTAGCGGGAGACACCTACGAGCAGTACTTC	CASSVAGDTYEQYF
.	.	TRBV7-9	TRBJ1-1	TGTGCCAGCAGCATAACGACAGGGAACACTGAAGCTTTCTTT	CASSITTGNTEAFF
.	.	TRBV12-3/TRBV12-4	TRBJ1-5	TGTGCCAGCAGACCCGGACAAAATCAGCCCCAGCATTTT	CASRPGQNQPQHF
.	TRBD1	TRBV11-2	TRBJ2-4	TGTGCCAGCAGCTTCGGGGCAGGGGGAGCCAAAAACATTCAGTACTTC	CASSFGAGGAKNIQYF
.	.	TRBV11-2	TRBJ1-6	TGTGCCAGCAGCTTAAATCCTGACCCGGGGCGCCCCCTCCACTTT	CASSLNPDPGRPLHF
.	.	TRBV12-3/TRBV12-4	TRBJ1-2	TGTGCCAGCAGTTTTCGGGGGAACTATGGCTACACCTTC	CASSFRGNYGYTF
once	.	TRBV10-3	TRBJ1-6	TGTGCCATAACAGGTTTTCCATATAATTCACCCCTCCACTTT	CAITGFPYNSPLHF
.	.	TRBV24-1	TRBJ1-5	TGTGCCACCAGTGGTGGGAATAGCAATCAGCCCCAGCATTTT	CATSGGNSNQPQHF
.	TRBD1	TRBV3-1/TRBV3-2	TRBJ1-4	TGTGCCACAGGGGGAATATTTAATGAAAAACTGTTTTTT	CATGGIFNEKLFF
.	.	TRBV19	TRBJ1-1	TGTGCCAGTAGTTGGGGGCAGAAGAACACTGAAGCTTTCTTT	CASSWGQKNTEAFF
once	TRBD1	TRBV5-8	TRBJ2-5	TGTGCCAGCAGCGACCGACAGGGGTGGGAGACCCAGTACTTC	CASSDRQGWETQYF
.	.	TRBV5-1	TRBJ1-5	TGCGCCAGCAGCTTGGAAGGGTACCAGCCCCAGCATTTT	CASSLEGYQPQHF
.	.	TRBV9	TRBJ1-3	TGTGCCAGCAGCGTAGGGTGGGCTGGAAACACCATATATTTT	CASSVGWAGNTIYF
.	.	TRBV27	TRBJ2-5	TGTGCCAGCAGTTCGCTGGGGGAGACCCAGTACTTC	CASSSLGETQYF
.	.	TRBV6-5	TRBJ1-2	TGTGCCAGCAGTTCTGGGTTAAGGGGGAGAAACTATGGCTACACCTTC	CASSSGLRGRNYGYTF
.	TRBD2	TRBV5-1	TRBJ2-5	TGCGCCAGCAGCTTGACTAGCGGGGGACAAGAGACCCAGTACTTC	CASSLTSGGQETQYF
.	.	TRBV27	TRBJ2-7	TGTGCCAGCAGCCTATCGGGGTACGAGCAGTACTTC	CASSLSGYEQYF
few	.	TRBV19	TRBJ1-2	TGTGCCAGTAGTATAGGGAGGGAAGGAGGCTACACCTTC	CASSIGREGGYTF
.	.	TRBV7-2	TRBJ1-1	TGTGCCAGCAGCCCTACACCCGGGGGGAACACTGAAGCTTTCTTT	CASSPTPGGNTEAFF
.	.	TRBV12-3/TRBV12-4	TRBJ2-1	TGTGCCAGCAGTACGTTGCATGAGCAGTTCTTC	CASSTLHEQFF